Presented here are 11 T cell receptor beta chains from one specimen sequenced in a study of cytomegalovirus exposure and HLA in healthy donors. Vbeta (60) and Jbeta (13) primers were used in the PCR. This table comes from immunoSEQ multiplex PCR, and its TCRdb copy is limited to in-frame clones, with some not included. This repertoire shows 180,000 or so clones, 82% found once; its top ten account for approximately 1.5%. The sample taken for sequencing was PBMCs. These receptors came from a male donor in good health and CMV-seronegative.

The chain links TRBV4-3 to TRBJ1-4, with a weak D call TRBD1 (6 bases). Trimming took 3 bases from V and 4 from J, leaving 15 bases between them. The germline CDR1 and CDR2 sequences are LGHNA and YSLEER. The CDR3 extends over 16 amino acids. Written as DNA, the CDR3 is TGCGCCAGCAGCCAGACTCCAGGGGTCGTTAATGAAAAACTGTTTTTT. As protein: CASSQTPGVVNEKLFF.

This clone appeared a few times. The rearrangement links TRBV23-1 to TRBJ1-3, with 7 bases fitting TRBD1. TRBV23-1 is annotated as an ORF whose role is uncertain. The V segment lost 7 bases and the J segment 3 bases; nucleotides outside the gene matches: 9. This CDR3 is 15 amino acids long. The CDR3 DNA sequence: TGCGCCAGCACCTACGGACAGGCGGTTGGAAACACCATATATTTT. Translation gives CASTYGQAVGNTIYF.

This sequence joins TRBV6-5 and TRBJ1-5; 9 positions agree with TRBD1. The length of the CDR3 is 15 residues. The J segment lost 4 bases and the V segment lost 5 bases, leaving 6 bases of the junction unmatched. Per the germline V gene, CDR1 is MNHEY and CDR2 is SVGAGI. CDR3 nucleotides: TGTGCCAGCAGTACCCTACAGGGGGCGAATCAGCCCCAGCATTTT. This gives the protein CASSTLQGANQPQHF.

The gene calls are TRBV7-3 and TRBJ2-2, with 12 nucleotides matching TRBD2. J was trimmed by 6 bases and V by 4 bases; bases with no gene match: 3. The CDR3 is made up of 15 amino acids. The germline V gene has CDR1 SGHTA and CDR2 FQGTGA. The CDR3 nucleotides are TGTGCCAGCAGCTCGACTAGCGGGAGTTCCGGGGAGCTGTTTTTT. Its translation is CASSSTSGSSGELFF.

V is TRBV11-3 and J is TRBJ2-5; the match to TRBD2 covers 7 bases. The V segment lost 1 base and the J segment 5 bases; nucleotides outside the gene matches: 13. The CDR3 is 17 amino acids. Germline loops: CDR1 SGHNT, CDR2 YENEEA. CDR3 in amino acids: CASSLVSGINGGETQYF. In DNA form, the CDR3 reads TGTGCCAGCAGCTTAGTAAGCGGGATCAACGGAGGGGAGACCCAGTACTTC.

The chain couples TRBV6-6 to TRBJ1-1, with D uncertain. The V and J ends lost 10 bases and 10 bases respectively, with 19 bases between them. This CDR3 spans 12 amino acids. Germline assignment: CDR1 MNHNY and CDR2 SVGAGI (reference sequence). The DNA for the CDR3 is TGTGCCACATTGCAGGCCGCCGTAGGAGCTTTCTTT. Translation: CATLQAAVGAFF.

This rearrangement joins TRBV7-9 to TRBJ2-3, with 7 nucleotides matching TRBD2. The V segment lost 5 bases and the J segment 5 bases; nucleotides outside the gene matches: 7. The germline gives CDR1 SEHNR, CDR2 FQNEAQ (reference sequence). The CDR3 length is 14 residues. The CDR3 nucleotides read TGTGCCAGCAGCCAGGGTCGGGGGGAAGATACGCAGTATTTT. This gives the protein CASSQGRGEDTQYF.

The V call is TRBV7-2, the J call TRBJ1-2; 8 bases fit TRBD1. The length of the CDR3 is 14 residues. Germline V gives CDR1 SGHTA, CDR2 FQGNSA. Trimming removed 6 bases from V and 2 bases from J; junction bases left unmatched: 5. In DNA form, the CDR3 reads TGTGCCAGCAGGATACAGGGGGGGAACTATGGCTACACCTTC. Translated: CASRIQGGNYGYTF.

The rearrangement links TRBV13 to TRBJ2-5; TRBD1 matches at 9 bases. This CDR3 is built from 17 residues. Germline V gene sequence: CDR1 PRHDT, CDR2 FYEKMQ (reference sequence). V lost 1 base and J lost 4; bases outside the gene matches: 10. The CDR3 sequence: CASSLAAQGARGETQYF. CDR3 bases: TGTGCCAGCAGCTTAGCGGCACAGGGGGCGAGGGGAGAGACCCAGTACTTC. Together with reference TRBV13 and TRBJ2-5, the CDR3 gives the full variable domain: AAGVIQSPRHLIKEKRETATLKCYPIPRHDTVYWYQQGPGQDPQFLISFYEKMQSDKGSIPDRFSAQQFSDYHSELNMSSLELGDSALYFCASSLAAQGARGETQYFGPGTRLLVL.

The chain is built from TRBV23-1 and TRBJ2-7; 7 bases fit TRBD1. TRBV23-1 is an ORF; its function is uncertain. V gave up 7 bases and J gave up 3 bases; unmatched junction bases: 6. This CDR3 has 13 amino acids. The CDR3 bases are TGCGCCAGCACCAAGACAGGGCTCTACGAGCAGTACTTC. Amino acids: CASTKTGLYEQYF.

The chain couples TRBV7-9 to TRBJ2-7; 9 bases fit TRBD2. V gave up 3 bases and J gave up 4 bases; unmatched junction bases: 7. This CDR3 spans 15 amino acids. Germline V CDR1 and CDR2: SEHNR, FQNEAQ (reference sequence). CDR3: CASSFGLAGNYEQYF. The CDR3 region has the DNA TGTGCCAGCAGCTTCGGGCTAGCGGGGAATTACGAGCAGTACTTC.